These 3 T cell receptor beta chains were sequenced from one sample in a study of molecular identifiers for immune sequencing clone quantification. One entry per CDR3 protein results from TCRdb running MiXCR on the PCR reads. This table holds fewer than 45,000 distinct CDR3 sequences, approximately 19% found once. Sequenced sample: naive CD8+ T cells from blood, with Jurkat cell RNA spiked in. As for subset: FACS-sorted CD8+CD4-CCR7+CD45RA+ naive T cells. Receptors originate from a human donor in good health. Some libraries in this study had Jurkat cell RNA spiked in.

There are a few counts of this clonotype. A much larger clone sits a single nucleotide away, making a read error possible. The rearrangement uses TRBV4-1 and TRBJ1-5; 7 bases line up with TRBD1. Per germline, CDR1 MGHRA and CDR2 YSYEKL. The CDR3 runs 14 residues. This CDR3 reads CTSSLSRGNQPQHF. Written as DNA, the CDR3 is TGCACCAGCAGCCTTAGCAGGGGGAATCAGCCCCAGCATTTT.

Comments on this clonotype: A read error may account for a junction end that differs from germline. CDR3 region: CTSSLVRTNTGELFF. As DNA, the CDR3 is TGTACCAGCAGCTTGGTCAGGACGAACACCGGGGAGCTGTTTTTT. The rearrangement links TRBV5-6 to TRBJ2-2; D call uncertain. Germline-derived CDR1 and CDR2 are SGHDT and YYEEEE. CDR3 length equals 15 residues.

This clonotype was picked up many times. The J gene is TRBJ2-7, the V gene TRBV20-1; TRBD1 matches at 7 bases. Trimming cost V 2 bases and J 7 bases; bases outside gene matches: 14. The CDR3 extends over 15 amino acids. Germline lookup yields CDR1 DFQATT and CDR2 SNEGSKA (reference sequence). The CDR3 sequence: CSARTPGQWAGEQYF. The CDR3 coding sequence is TGCAGTGCTAGAACTCCGGGACAGTGGGCCGGGGAGCAGTACTTC.